The clone carrying this T cell receptor (beta chain) was found many times. The entry originates in a study of T cells in Graves' hyperthyroidism and ophthalmopathy. The wider study: Peripheral blood was collected at initial diagnosis, before any treatment.

The study excluded patients with uncontrolled infection, other autoimmune disease, pregnancy or lactation. Orbital computed tomography, thyroid ultrasound, serum thyroxine and TRAb, and clinical symptoms together informed the diagnoses. It was RNA transcripts that yielded the amplified TCR beta CDR3 regions. The HTBI primer set drove a first-round RT-PCR of the TCR CDR3. TCRdb called the multiplex PCR reads again in MiXCR, with one record for every CDR3 protein. This sample carries nearly 750,000 distinct CDR3 sequences, roughly a third of them seen once, and the ten largest clones take around 32%. Germline CDR1 reads LNHDA; CDR2 reads SQIVND (reference sequence). This CDR3 contains 15 residues. Deletions cut 1 base from V and 2 bases from J, with 11 bases between.

The sequence derives from a woman in her forties with Graves' hyperthyroidism. Input material: blood. The gene calls are TRBV19 and TRBJ1-2; TRBD1 is a possible D gene (5 bases). CDR3 bases: TGTGCCAGTAGTATAGCGGGACGCAACAACTATGGCTACACCTTC. It specifies CASSIAGRNNYGYTF.